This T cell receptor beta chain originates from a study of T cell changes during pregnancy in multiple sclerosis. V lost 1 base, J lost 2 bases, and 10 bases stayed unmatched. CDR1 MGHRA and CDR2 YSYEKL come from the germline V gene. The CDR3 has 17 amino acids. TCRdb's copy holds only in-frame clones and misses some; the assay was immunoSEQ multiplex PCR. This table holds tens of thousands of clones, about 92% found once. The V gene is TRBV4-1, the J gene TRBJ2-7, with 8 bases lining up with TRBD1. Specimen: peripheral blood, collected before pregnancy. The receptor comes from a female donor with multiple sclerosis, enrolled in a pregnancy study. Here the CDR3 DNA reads TGCGCCAGCAGCCAAGCCATTACAGGGGGGAAAACCTACGAGCAGTACTTC. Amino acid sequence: CASSQAITGGKTYEQYF.